This T cell receptor (beta chain) was recovered during a study of T-cell reconstitution after alpha-beta-depleted transplantation in children. Study observations and caveats: It was newly produced T cells that mostly accounted for T-cell counts and diversity one year after transplant. Expanded clones from the graft, numbering several hundred, reportedly supplied alpha-beta T cells about two months after transplant.

The CDR3 totals 15 residues. Trimming removed 5 bases from V and 2 bases from J, with 17 bases in between. The germline V gene has CDR1 SQVTM and CDR2 ANQGSEA. Preparation of the TCRbeta library involved a method that used unique molecular identifiers. TCRdb reprocessed the PCR reads with MiXCR, giving one entry per CDR3 protein. This table holds hundreds of thousands of distinct CDR3 sequences, 10% to 15% found once. For this clonotype: Its target is not known.

The origin of this receptor is a male patient under 18 who had a stem cell transplant for acute myeloid leukemia, so the T cells may come from the graft donor. Material: PBMCs, mostly from graft donor cells, obtained 360 days after TCRalphabeta/CD19-depleted stem cell transplant. The rearrangement uses TRBV29-1 and TRBJ2-3; D is possibly TRBD1 (5 bases). Written as DNA, the CDR3 is TGCAGCGTTCTACAATGGGCAGGGCCCACAGATACGCAGTATTTT. Protein product: CSVLQWAGPTDTQYF.